The next 15 T cell receptor beta chains were all read from a single sample in a study of radiotherapy plus CTLA-4 blockade in lung cancer. The repertoire was sequenced with immunoSEQ multiplex PCR; TCRdb's copy has only in-frame clones and lacks some. Found here are 20,000 to 30,000 clones, roughly three quarters of them singletons; the top ten hold more than 20%. The sequencing here drew on peripheral blood, taken from a patient treated with radiotherapy plus ipilimumab. The receptors were sampled from a human donor with non-small cell lung cancer that progressed on radiotherapy plus ipilimumab.

There are a few counts of this clone. The CDR3 loop is CASSLGNGNKNIQYF. CDR3 nucleotides: TGTGCCAGCAGCTTAGGAAATGGCAACAAAAACATTCAGTACTTC. The chain links TRBV11-2 to TRBJ2-4, with D unclear. This CDR3 is 15 amino acids long. Germline V lookup: CDR1 SGHAT, CDR2 FQNNGV. The V and J ends lost 1 base and 3 bases respectively, with 10 bases between them.

This rearrangement joins TRBV19 to TRBJ1-5; D is unresolved. This CDR3 region has 16 residues. Germline-derived CDR1 and CDR2 are LNHDA and SQIVND (reference sequence). Trimming left V 3 bases short and J 7 bases short, with 19 bases between. This chain's CDR3 is CASSIRRAEERQPQHF. CDR3 coding DNA: TGTGCCAGTAGTATTAGGAGGGCCGAAGAAAGGCAGCCCCAGCATTTT.

The chain has TRBV5-1 and TRBJ1-2; possibly TRBD1 for D (5 bases). Germline-derived CDR1 and CDR2 are SGHRS and YFSETQ. Deletions cut 0 bases from V and 4 bases from J, with 13 bases between. The CDR3 sequence is 15 residues long. CDR3 DNA sequence: TGCGCCAGCAGCTTGGAGGGGTTAGGCGGCTATGGCTACACCTTC. Protein: CASSLEGLGGYGYTF.

V is TRBV7-6 and J is TRBJ2-1, with a tentative D call TRBD1 (5 bases). This CDR3 has 11 residues. Trimming pared 6 bases from V and 7 bases from J, leaving 7 bases between. Germline assignment: CDR1 SGHVS and CDR2 FNYEAQ. The CDR3 DNA reads as TGTGCCAGCAGTCAGGGAAATGAGCAGTTCTTC. As protein: CASSQGNEQFF.

The V call is TRBV5-6, the J call TRBJ1-2; D uncertain. Trimming left V 1 base short and J 2 bases short, with 9 bases between. The CDR3 extends over 14 amino acids. The germline CDR1 and CDR2 sequences are SGHDT and YYEEEE. The CDR3 sequence: CASSLQNQNYGYTF. The CDR3 DNA reads as TGTGCCAGCAGCTTGCAAAACCAGAACTATGGCTACACCTTC.

The chain carries TRBV18 and TRBJ2-1, with D uncertain. The CDR3 contains 14 residues. The germline V and J ends were trimmed by 2 bases and 5 bases, with 10 bases remaining between them. Germline loops: CDR1 KGHSH, CDR2 LQKENI. The CDR3 protein is CASSPLSGDNEQFF. CDR3 nucleotides: TGTGCCAGCTCACCATTAAGTGGAGACAATGAGCAGTTCTTC.

The V gene is TRBV13, the J gene TRBJ2-3, with a possible D match to TRBD2 (6 bases). The germline gives CDR1 PRHDT, CDR2 FYEKMQ (reference sequence). With 2 bases removed from V and 1 base from J, the gap between germline ends came to 13 bases. The CDR3 spans 16 residues. The CDR3 loop reads CASSLRTWGGTDTQYF. The CDR3 DNA reads TGTGCCAGCAGCTTAAGAACGTGGGGGGGCACAGATACGCAGTATTTT.

This chain uses TRBV29-1 with TRBJ2-7; 7 nucleotides match TRBD1. Germline values: CDR1 SQVTM, CDR2 ANQGSEA. V was clipped by 1 base and J by 3 bases; unmatched bases: 12. This CDR3 has 16 amino acids. The CDR3 sequence is CSVEGRGTGVDYEQYF. CDR3 coding DNA: TGCAGCGTTGAAGGCAGGGGAACAGGGGTCGACTACGAGCAGTACTTC.

The chain combines TRBV5-4 with TRBJ1-6; 11 nucleotides align to TRBD1. Looked up from germline, CDR1 is SGHNT and CDR2 is YYREEE (reference sequence). This CDR3 has 13 amino acids. The V segment lost 6 bases and the J segment 9 bases; nucleotides outside the gene matches: 2. The CDR3 nucleotides are TGTGCCAGCACCGGGACAGGGGGTTCACCCCTCCACTTT. Amino acid sequence: CASTGTGGSPLHF.

The chain combines TRBV27 with TRBJ2-4; 8 nucleotides align to TRBD2. V gave up 0 bases and J gave up 5 bases; unmatched junction bases: 27. Germline CDR1 MNHEY, CDR2 SMNVEV (reference sequence). The CDR3 extends over 23 amino acids. The CDR3: CASSLSRPPLAATFCPPQNIQYF. DNA for the CDR3: TGTGCCAGCAGTTTATCGCGCCCCCCACTAGCGGCAACCTTTTGCCCACCCCAAAACATTCAGTACTTC.

The chain combines TRBV28 with TRBJ1-4; 7 bases fit TRBD1. The germline V gene has CDR1 MDHEN and CDR2 SYDVKM. The CDR3 runs 15 residues. Unmatched junction bases numbered 3, after V lost 4 bases and J lost 1 base. This chain's CDR3 is CASSSWDRTNEKLFF. The CDR3 nucleotides read TGTGCCAGCAGTTCCTGGGACAGAACTAATGAAAAACTGTTTTTT.

The chain combines TRBV2 with TRBJ1-1, with no clear D. The CDR3 has 13 amino acids. Trimming cost V 3 bases and J 3 bases, with 8 bases left between them. CDR1 SNHLY and CDR2 FYNNEI come from the germline V gene. Written as DNA, the CDR3 is TGTGCCAGCAGTGACTGGGAAGACACTGAAGCTTTCTTT. It encodes CASSDWEDTEAFF.

The V gene is TRBV30, the J gene TRBJ2-7, with D possibly being TRBD1 (5 bases). The CDR3 runs to 12 residues. The germline V gene encodes CDR1 GTSNPN and CDR2 SVGIG (reference sequence). The V gene lost 8 bases and the J gene lost 2 bases, with 13 bases spanning the gap. The CDR3 DNA sequence: TGTGCCGGGAAGACAGATACCTACGAGCAGTACTTC. Protein product: CAGKTDTYEQYF.

The CDR3 spells CASSIGNRGFRGYTF. The CDR3 bases are TGTGCCAGTAGTATCGGCAACAGGGGGTTCCGTGGCTACACCTTC. The genes are TRBV19 and TRBJ1-2, with TRBD1 matching 8 bases. This CDR3 region has 15 residues. V was pared by 3 bases and J by 7 bases, with 10 bases of the junction left unmatched. Germline values: CDR1 LNHDA, CDR2 SQIVND (reference sequence).

The chain has TRBV13 and TRBJ1-1; perhaps TRBD1 as D (5 bases). The V end was cut by 5 bases, the J end by 10 bases, with 17 bases between. The CDR3 consists of 13 residues. Germline CDR1 reads PRHDT; CDR2 reads FYEKMQ (reference sequence). The CDR3 loop reads CASSEQGDLGAFF. The CDR3, as DNA: TGTGCCAGCAGCGAGCAAGGGGACCTAGGAGCTTTCTTT.